A selection of T cell receptor beta chains follows, all from one sample in a study of T-cell memory formation after mild COVID-19. MiXCR, applied by TCRdb to the 5' RACE reads, yields one record per CDR3 protein. This sample has about 210,000 distinct CDR3 sequences, with under 12% found just once. The sequenced material came from PBMCs or a T cell subset sorted from them (not recorded which). These receptors all come from a man aged 18 to 30 who had mild COVID-19 (a few samples of this study predate the infection). Cell type and time point are not known. CDR3s include the opening cysteine and the closing phenylalanine or tryptophan. D genes are given only for firm matches. Rows give clone size only sometimes, using once, few, many, or a class for an expanded clone.

abundance	d_gene	v_gene	j_gene	CDR3aa	CDR3nt
few	-	TRBV7-2	TRBJ2-2	CASSFRVTGELFF	TGTGCCAGCAGCTTTCGGGTCACCGGGGAGCTGTTTTTT
-	TRBD1	TRBV7-2	TRBJ1-2	CASSRGDSLGSGYTF	TGTGCCAGCAGCCGGGGGGACAGCTTAGGGAGTGGCTACACCTTC
many	-	TRBV4-3	TRBJ2-4	CASSRWGPGQIAKNIQYF	TGCGCCAGCAGCCGATGGGGGCCCGGGCAAATAGCCAAAAACATTCAGTACTTC
few	TRBD2	TRBV4-2	TRBJ2-1	CASSRPGLEDNEQFF	TGTGCCAGCAGCCGACCGGGACTAGAGGACAATGAGCAGTTCTTC
-	-	TRBV6-2/TRBV6-3	TRBJ1-1	CASSGTFNTEAFF	TGTGCCAGCTCCGGGACATTTAACACTGAAGCTTTCTTT
-	TRBD2	TRBV12-3/TRBV12-4	TRBJ2-5	CASKSGGGLETQYF	TGTGCCAGCAAATCGGGCGGGGGGCTTGAGACCCAGTACTTC
many	-	TRBV7-9	TRBJ2-2	CASSFSMINTGELFF	TGTGCCAGCAGCTTTAGTATGATCAACACCGGGGAGCTGTTTTTT
few	TRBD1	TRBV2	TRBJ2-2	CASSRQGPNTGELFF	TGTGCCAGCTCTCGACAGGGTCCAAACACCGGGGAGCTGTTTTTT
few	-	TRBV7-2	TRBJ2-7	CASSPSLYEQYF	TGTGCCAGCAGCCCCAGCCTCTACGAGCAGTACTTC
few	-	TRBV20-1	TRBJ2-4	CSASRQAPIQYF	TGCAGTGCTAGCAGACAGGCCCCCATTCAGTACTTC
few	-	TRBV3-1	TRBJ1-2	CASSQGIGFGYTF	TGTGCCAGCAGCCAAGGGATCGGGTTTGGCTACACCTTC
few	-	TRBV6-2/TRBV6-3	TRBJ1-5	CASSQASHQPQHF	TGTGCCAGCAGCCAGGCCTCCCATCAGCCCCAGCATTTT
few	TRBD1	TRBV6-5	TRBJ2-3	CASKDRGWGTDTQYF	TGTGCCAGCAAGGACAGGGGGTGGGGAACAGATACGCAGTATTTT
few	-	TRBV29-1	TRBJ2-5	CSVDYVGKTQYF	TGCAGCGTTGACTACGTCGGAAAGACCCAGTACTTC
few	-	TRBV7-3	TRBJ2-1	CASSPSGSLPFNEQFF	TGTGCCAGCAGCCCTTCAGGGTCCCTTCCATTCAATGAGCAGTTCTTC
few	TRBD2	TRBV6-5	TRBJ2-3	CASTQREPTDTQYF	TGTGCCAGCACCCAGCGGGAGCCCACAGATACGCAGTATTTT
-	-	TRBV23-1	TRBJ2-4	CASRPHPGQRWALAKNIQYF	TGCGCCAGCAGACCCCATCCGGGACAACGTTGGGCTTTAGCCAAAAACATTCAGTACTTC
-	TRBD1	TRBV15	TRBJ2-2	CATSRWGQGYTGELFF	TGTGCCACCAGCAGATGGGGACAGGGATACACCGGGGAGCTGTTTTTT
few	TRBD2	TRBV9	TRBJ2-1	CASSVEGLAGGPTYNEQFF	TGTGCCAGCAGCGTAGAGGGACTAGCGGGGGGGCCCACCTACAATGAGCAGTTCTTC
-	TRBD1	TRBV18	TRBJ2-3	CASSPGTGAPDTQYF	TGTGCCAGCTCACCAGGGACAGGGGCTCCAGATACGCAGTATTTT
-	TRBD1	TRBV7-9	TRBJ1-4	CASSCLGQGNEKLFF	TGTGCCAGCAGCTGTCTCGGACAGGGCAATGAAAAACTGTTTTTT
few	TRBD1	TRBV10-2	TRBJ2-1	CASSYAGTGFNEQFF	TGCGCCAGCAGCTACGCCGGGACAGGGTTCAATGAGCAGTTCTTC
many	TRBD1	TRBV12-3/TRBV12-4	TRBJ2-5	CASRPSSGGDETQYF	TGTGCCAGCAGACCGAGCTCAGGGGGAGACGAGACCCAGTACTTC
few	-	TRBV7-2	TRBJ1-2	CASSPLGGGSYTF	TGTGCCAGCAGTCCTCTTGGGGGGGGGAGCTACACCTTC
few	-	TRBV7-9	TRBJ2-5	CASSFPETGQETQYF	TGTGCCAGCAGCTTTCCCGAGACTGGGCAAGAGACCCAGTACTTC